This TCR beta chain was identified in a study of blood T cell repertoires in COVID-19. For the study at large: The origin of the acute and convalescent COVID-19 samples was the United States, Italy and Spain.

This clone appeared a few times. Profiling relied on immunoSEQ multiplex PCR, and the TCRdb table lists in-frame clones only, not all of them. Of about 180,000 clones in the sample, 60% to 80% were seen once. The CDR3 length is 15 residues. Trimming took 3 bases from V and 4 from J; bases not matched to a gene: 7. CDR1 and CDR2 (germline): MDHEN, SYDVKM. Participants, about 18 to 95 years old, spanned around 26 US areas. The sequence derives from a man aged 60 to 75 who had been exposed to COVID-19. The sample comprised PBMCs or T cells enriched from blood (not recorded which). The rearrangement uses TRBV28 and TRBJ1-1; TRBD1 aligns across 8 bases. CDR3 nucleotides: TGTGCCAGCAGTTTTCGAGCAACAGGGGGCACTGAAGCTTTCTTT. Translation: CASSFRATGGTEAFF.